These 12 T cell receptor beta chains originate from one sample sequenced in a study of T cell repertoires in aging, cancer and after chemotherapy. TCR beta rearrangements were amplified from peripheral blood genomic DNA. TRB rearrangements spanning V, D and J were amplified using mixed TRB-A/B primers. TCRdb reprocessed the multiplex PCR reads with MiXCR, giving one entry per CDR3 protein. The sample contains more than 9,000 distinct CDR3 sequences, over 30% of which appear only once. Sequenced sample: blood. The source is a human donor in good health.

The rearrangement uses TRBV19 and TRBJ1-5, with TRBD1 identical over 8 bases. V dropped 4 bases and J dropped 3; count of bases not matched to a gene: 5. The germline CDR1 and CDR2 sequences are LNHDA and SQIVND (reference sequence). The CDR3 is made up of 15 amino acids. The CDR3 protein is CASSTDRGPNQPQHF. CDR3 bases: TGTGCCAGTAGTACTGACAGGGGTCCCAATCAGCCCCAGCATTTT.

This clonotype showed up just a few times. The chain has TRBV6-1 and TRBJ2-3; 8 nucleotides line up with TRBD2. J lost 3 bases, V lost 5 bases, and 4 bases had no gene match. CDR3 size: 14 residues. CDR1 MNHNS and CDR2 SASEGT come from the germline V gene. The CDR3 sequence: CASSLAGLTDTQYF. The DNA for the CDR3 is TGTGCCAGCAGTTTAGCGGGACTGACAGATACGCAGTATTTT.

The CDR3 loop is CSAGSGREHNEQFF. CDR3 nucleotides: TGCAGTGCTGGGAGCGGGAGGGAACACAATGAGCAGTTCTTC. V usage is TRBV20-1 and J usage is TRBJ2-1, with 10 bases identical to TRBD2. The CDR3 is 14 residues long. J was trimmed by 5 bases and V by 5 bases; bases with no gene match: 6. CDR1 DFQATT and CDR2 SNEGSKA come from the germline V gene (reference sequence).

This clonotype has more than one count but fewer than ten. The chain carries TRBV5-4 and TRBJ2-1; D is perhaps TRBD2 (5 bases). Germline CDR1 and CDR2: SGHNT and YYREEE (reference sequence). The CDR3 has 15 amino acids. Trimming removed 2 bases at V and 0 bases at J, with 9 bases between. CDR3 amino acids: CASSLAVSSYNEQFF. The CDR3 DNA follows: TGTGCCAGCAGCTTAGCGGTGAGCTCCTACAATGAGCAGTTCTTC.

The V gene is TRBV6-1, the J gene TRBJ2-5; the D call may be TRBD1 or TRBD2 (6 bases each). Near its end, the DNA agrees better with TRBJ2-7, so the J call may be wrong. The CDR3 consists of 14 residues. The V gene's germline CDR1 is MNHNS and CDR2 SASEGT. The CDR3 is CASSEGGSGYEQYF. CDR3 nucleotide sequence: TGTGCCAGCAGTGAGGGGGGCTCGGGCTACGAGCAGTACTTC.

V and J are TRBV21-1 and TRBJ1-2; TRBD1 is the table's D call and was not checked against the DNA. TRBV21-1 counts as a pseudogene. The CDR3 consists of 14 residues. CDR3 nucleotide sequence: TGTGCCAGCAGTATAGACAGCCCGAACTATGGCTACACCTTC. Amino acids: CASSIDSPNYGYTF.

In this sample, this clonotype turned up a few times. The V gene is TRBV12-3 or TRBV12-4, the J gene TRBJ2-2; D is undetermined. CDR3 length equals 14 residues. V gave up 5 bases and J gave up 4 bases, with 11 bases separating them. This CDR3 is CASSLQQTTGELFF. CDR3 DNA sequence: TGTGCCAGCAGTCTACAGCAAACCACCGGGGAGCTGTTTTTT.

The J gene is TRBJ2-2, the V gene TRBV6-1; 9 bases line up with TRBD1. The germline gives CDR1 MNHNS, CDR2 SASEGT. V trimming: 5 bases; J trimming: 7 bases; junction bases outside the gene matches: 8. CDR3 length: 15 amino acids. CDR3 in amino acids: CASSFGTGNFGELFF. The DNA of the CDR3 is TGTGCCAGCAGTTTCGGGACAGGGAATTTCGGGGAGCTGTTTTTT.

Written as DNA, the CDR3 is TGCGCCAGCAGCGCGACAGGGGTTGGTAATTCACCCCTCCACTTT. Its protein is CASSATGVGNSPLHF. This sequence joins TRBV5-1 and TRBJ1-6, with 8 bases fitting TRBD1. From germline, CDR1 is SGHRS and CDR2 YFSETQ. The CDR3 loop spans 15 amino acids. V gave up 4 bases and J gave up 6 bases; unmatched junction bases: 6.

As to this clonotype: An end of the junction differs from the germline gene, which may be a read error. The V and J genes are TRBV6-5 and TRBJ2-1; D is tentatively TRBD1 or TRBD2 (5 bases each). The CDR3 is made up of 16 amino acids. The V gene's germline CDR1 is MNHEY and CDR2 SVGAGI. CDR3 nucleotides: TGTGCCAGCAGTTACGCAGGGACGTTGGCCTACAATGTGCAGTTCTTC. Translated, it gives CASSYAGTLAYNVQFF.

The chain recombines TRBV5-1 with TRBJ1-2; D perhaps matches TRBD1 (5 bases). Trimming stripped 3 bases from V and 0 bases from J, with 12 bases between. This CDR3 has 15 residues. Looked up from germline, CDR1 is SGHRS and CDR2 is YFSETQ. The CDR3 coding sequence is TGCGCCAGCAGCTGGGGGGACGGAGCTAACTATGGCTACACCTTC. This translates into CASSWGDGANYGYTF.

The chain combines TRBV30 with TRBJ1-5; 7 nucleotides agree with TRBD1. After removal of 0 bases from V and 5 bases from J, the junction contained 7 bases not matched to a gene. Looked up from germline, CDR1 is GTSNPN and CDR2 is SVGIG (reference sequence). This CDR3 region has 15 residues. CDR3 loop: CAWSVTGRGDQPQHF. The CDR3 DNA follows: TGTGCCTGGAGTGTAACCGGCAGGGGGGATCAGCCCCAGCATTTT.